This passage covers 9 T cell receptor beta chains from one sample sequenced in a study of patients with pleural tuberculosis. A single record per CDR3 protein comes from TCRdb applying MiXCR to the reads. The sample lists under 55,000 distinct CDR3 sequences; around 6.7% were seen once. These TCRs come from a human donor with pleural tuberculosis.

This clonotype was recorded many times. This chain uses TRBV12-3 or TRBV12-4 with TRBJ1-3; no reliable D call. This CDR3 region has 16 residues. V lost 6 bases and J lost 0, with 15 bases in between. The CDR3 is CASRSHDITSGNTIYF. The CDR3 DNA is TGTGCCAGCAGGTCGCATGACATAACCTCTGGAAACACCATATATTTT.

Ten or more counts support this clonotype. The CDR3 here is CSAREGRPRETQYF. CDR3 nucleotide sequence: TGCAGTGCTAGAGAGGGACGGCCTCGGGAGACCCAGTACTTC. The rearrangement joins TRBV20-1 to TRBJ2-5; D tentatively reads TRBD1 or TRBD2 (5 bases each). V was shortened by 0 bases and J by 5 bases, with 13 bases between the two germline ends. The CDR3 is 14 amino acids. Germline V lookup: CDR1 DFQATT, CDR2 SNEGSKA (reference sequence).

The table lists this clonotype with a few counts. V gene TRBV11-2 combines with J gene TRBJ2-5; TRBD2 is a possible D gene (6 bases). CDR3 length: 14 residues. CDR1 is SGHAT and CDR2 is FQNNGV in the germline V gene. The V end lost 4 bases, the J end lost 4 bases, and 13 bases lay between the germline ends. This CDR3 is CASSSDGTPETQYF. The DNA for the CDR3 is TGTGCCAGCAGCTCAGATGGGACTCCAGAGACCCAGTACTTC.

This chain links TRBV5-6 with TRBJ2-7; tentatively, D is TRBD2 (6 bases). The CDR3 runs to 14 residues. The germline V and J ends were trimmed by 3 bases and 4 bases, with 14 bases remaining between them. Germline V CDR1 and CDR2: SGHDT, YYEEEE. CDR3 DNA: TGTGCCAGCAGCTCTCGGGGGACGGTGTACGAGCAGTACGTC. Residues: CASSSRGTVYEQYV.

This clonotype was detected only a few times. The chain recombines TRBV27 with TRBJ2-3; the match to TRBD1 covers 8 bases. Germline values: CDR1 MNHEY, CDR2 SMNVEV (reference sequence). The length of the CDR3 is 16 residues. Germline trimming cut 3 bases from V and 1 base from J; bases unmatched to any gene: 6. DNA for the CDR3: TGTGCCAGCAGTTTCGAGACAGGGGCTGGCACAGATACGCAGTATTTT. Translating it yields CASSFETGAGTDTQYF.

At least ten counts were recorded for this clonotype. V is TRBV4-1 and J is TRBJ1-1; weak D call: TRBD1 (5 bases). This CDR3 comprises 16 residues. Trimming took 1 base from V and 0 from J, leaving 12 bases between them. Per germline, CDR1 MGHRA and CDR2 YSYEKL. The CDR3 DNA follows: TGCGCCAGCAGCCAAGCGGACAACCTCATGAACACTGAAGCTTTCTTT. Translation gives CASSQADNLMNTEAFF.

At least ten counts were recorded for this clonotype. V gene TRBV12-3 or TRBV12-4 combines with J gene TRBJ2-7; a weak D match, TRBD1 (7 bases). There are 14 residues in the CDR3. Trimming cost V 3 bases and J 6 bases, with 15 bases left between them. CDR3 DNA: TGTGCCAGCAGTTTGGCGGGACAGCTTTCCGAGCAGTACTTC. This codes for CASSLAGQLSEQYF.

This clonotype has a count of ten or more. The chain is built from TRBV27 and TRBJ2-1; 7 bases are shared with TRBD1. This CDR3 is 15 amino acids long. The germline CDR1 and CDR2 sequences are MNHEY and SMNVEV (reference sequence). V was pared by 3 bases and J by 4 bases, with 6 bases of the junction left unmatched. The CDR3 DNA sequence: TGTGCCAGCAGTTTGGGGACAGTAGGGTACAATGAGCAGTTCTTC. Protein sequence: CASSLGTVGYNEQFF.

This clonotype was recorded many times. CDR3 in amino acids: CASSLDRNNEQFF. CDR3 nucleotides: TGTGCCAGCAGCTTAGACAGGAACAATGAGCAGTTCTTC. V and J are TRBV11-2 and TRBJ2-1; D call uncertain. Trimming took 0 bases from V and 5 from J, leaving 5 bases between them. The CDR3 spans 13 residues. CDR1 is SGHAT and CDR2 is FQNNGV in the germline V gene.